The 9 T cell receptor beta chains reported below all come from one sample, sequenced in a study of cytomegalovirus exposure and HLA in healthy donors. The PCR contained 60 Vbeta and 13 Jbeta primers. TCRdb's copy holds only in-frame clones and misses some; the assay was immunoSEQ multiplex PCR. The table records more than 65,000 clones, around 74% of them present only once. Sequenced input: PBMCs. These receptors were taken from a woman aged 55-75 years in good health and CMV-seropositive.

The chain links TRBV6-5 to TRBJ2-1; TRBD2 aligns across 8 bases. Trimming cost V 4 bases and J 6 bases; bases outside gene matches: 8. Germline V CDR1 and CDR2: MNHEY, SVGAGI. The CDR3 runs to 15 residues. CDR3 nucleotide sequence: TGTGCCAGCAGTTCCCGGGGGGGCCCTGGCAATGAGCAGTTCTTC. Its protein is CASSSRGGPGNEQFF.

The chain joins TRBV6-1 to TRBJ1-5; TRBD1 aligns across 11 bases. In germline, CDR1 is MNHNS, CDR2 SASEGT. V trimming: 5 bases; J trimming: 8 bases; junction bases outside the gene matches: 5. The CDR3 is 14 residues long. This CDR3 is CASSPGQGGEPQHF. The CDR3 DNA follows: TGTGCCAGCAGTCCGGGACAGGGGGGTGAGCCCCAGCATTTT.

This chain connects TRBV28 to TRBJ2-6; D is possibly TRBD2 (6 bases). From germline, CDR1 is MDHEN and CDR2 SYDVKM. CDR3 length: 15 residues. The ends were cut back, 6 bases at V and 5 bases at J, with 14 bases in the middle. The CDR3 is CASRPGGGRANVLTF. Here the CDR3 DNA reads TGTGCCAGCAGACCCGGGGGAGGTAGGGCCAACGTCCTGACTTTC.

This rearrangement joins TRBV5-1 to TRBJ2-2, with 11 bases matching TRBD2. CDR3 length equals 17 residues. The germline V gene has CDR1 SGHRS and CDR2 YFSETQ. V was clipped by 3 bases and J by 3 bases; unmatched bases: 7. The CDR3 DNA is TGCGCCAGCAGCTCCACTAGCGGGAGACGGTACACCGGGGAGCTGTTTTTT. Amino acids: CASSSTSGRRYTGELFF.

This clone occurred a few times. The chain uses TRBV9 and TRBJ1-3; D is ambiguous. The ends were cut back, 4 bases at V and 7 bases at J, with 6 bases in the middle. The V gene's germline CDR1 is SGDLS and CDR2 YYNGEE. This CDR3 has 11 amino acids. The DNA of the CDR3 is TGTGCCAGCAGCAACTCGAACACCATATATTTT. Protein product: CASSNSNTIYF.

This clone was seen only once. The V gene is TRBV4-2, the J gene TRBJ1-2; D remains unclear. The CDR3 length is 14 residues. The germline gives CDR1 LGHNA, CDR2 YNFKEQ. V was trimmed by 5 bases and J by 3 bases, leaving 13 bases between them. As DNA, the CDR3 is TGTGCCAGCAGCGCTGGCGGGGATTACTATGGCTACACCTTC. Translating it yields CASSAGGDYYGYTF.

This rearrangement joins TRBV5-1 to TRBJ2-3; 9 positions agree with TRBD2. CDR3 length: 15 residues. Germline CDR1 SGHRS, CDR2 YFSETQ. Trimming cost V 0 bases and J 2 bases; bases outside gene matches: 1. CDR3 amino acids: CASSLASGITDTQYF. Written as DNA, the CDR3 is TGCGCCAGCAGCTTGGCTAGCGGGATCACAGATACGCAGTATTTT.

The chain is built from TRBV5-1 and TRBJ2-1, with D uncertain. From germline, CDR1 is SGHRS and CDR2 YFSETQ. The CDR3 is 12 amino acids. The ends were cut back, 1 base at V and 4 bases at J, with 3 bases in the middle. The CDR3, as DNA: TGCGCCAGCAGCTTGCTGTACAATGAGCAGTTCTTC. Translation gives CASSLLYNEQFF.

This clone was detected only a few times. The chain couples TRBV10-3 to TRBJ1-1; D may be TRBD1 (5 bases). Germline lookup yields CDR1 ENHRY and CDR2 SYGVKD. The CDR3 loop spans 13 amino acids. Deletions cut 1 base from V and 3 bases from J, with 6 bases between. CDR3 in amino acids: CAISELTDTEAFF. CDR3 DNA: TGTGCCATCAGTGAGTTGACAGACACTGAAGCTTTCTTT.